This record looks at one TCR beta chain sequence and its context. The target of this receptor is not known. No base quality information exists; no much larger clone differs at one position. Collaborating institutions collected whole blood in K2EDTA tubes following their own protocols. Collaborator samples were shipped for TCRbeta analysis as frozen whole blood, isolated PBMCs, or DNA extracted from either sample type. The data were obtained in a study of blood T cell repertoires in COVID-19 (TCRdb year 2020). Regarding the complete study: The collaborator samples originated in the United States, Italy and Spain and spanned the acute and convalescent phases of COVID-19. Subjects who had been exposed to COVID-19, were actively infected with it, or had recovered from it provided the deeply sampled blood TCRbeta repertoires that made up the dataset. A de-identified subject ID, COVID-19 status, age in years and sex were almost always included in the sample metadata. The repertoires were released in a freely available public database meant as a resource for research on the immune response to SARS-CoV-2. Where available, HLA class I and class II types were obtained from metadata supplied by the sample provider rather than from assay-based typing. Samples came from the ongoing ImmuneRACE study (first 160 participants) plus 1,254 subjects from 6 global collaborators. The prospective study material was composed of cDNA or gDNA derived from T cells, B-cell-depleted T cells, or PBMCs. General findings and caveats noted by the study authors: Clinical and demographic metadata were provided uncurated, with the amount varying by source and participant.

The V and J ends are trimmed by 6 bases and 5 bases, leaving 17 bases between them. From the germline V gene, CDR1 is SGHVS and CDR2 is FQNEAQ. Including the terminal cysteine and phenylalanine, the CDR3 comprises 14 residues. Solely the CDR3 DNA is kept, with 42 bases framed from the first base. TCRbeta CDR3 regions were amplified from genomic DNA by means of the immunoSEQ Assay, a bias-controlled multiplex PCR. On the study's bioinformatics: Nucleated cell counts per sample were estimated from amplification of reference gene primers within the assay. To quantify the absolute abundance of each unique TCRbeta CDR3 rearrangement, sequence reads were collapsed and filtered. Productive Simpson clonality was computed per sample as the square root of Simpson's diversity index over productive rearrangements. The table comes from immuneACCESS by way of TCRdb, which keeps in-frame sequences with V and J called. Part of the clones is missing from these tables; in studies checked, under half for an unresolved V gene and the rest for unknown reasons. That table furnishes V, J and clone size, whereas the DNA furnished D and trimming. For this sample the table gives under 150,000 clones, of which approximately 81% were detected only once. Of the sample, around 35% is held by the ten largest clones.

The sequence joins TRBV7-8 to TRBJ2-7; no D segment can be confidently identified. Sequenced sample: peripheral blood. This clonotype was obtained from a human donor in a cohort sampled during active COVID-19. CDR3 loop: CASRTGFPVNEQYF. Read as DNA, the sequence is TGTGCCAGCAGGACCGGGTTTCCAGTCAACGAGCAGTACTTC.